The 17 T cell receptor beta chains presented below share a single source sample, sequenced in a study of T cell responses to AZD1222 COVID-19 vaccine. Some clones are missing from TCRdb's copy, which holds only in-frame ones; the method was immunoSEQ multiplex PCR. The repertoire consists of over 130,000 clones, with 94% occurring once and the leading ten covering around 1.3%. The specimen comprised peripheral blood, sampled on day 0 of AZD1222 vaccination. These receptor sequences come from an adult in good health.

This clone has only one observation. The V call is TRBV11-2, the J call TRBJ2-5, with 7 bases identical to TRBD1. The J segment lost 7 bases and the V segment lost 3 bases, leaving 8 bases of the junction unmatched. Germline V gene sequence: CDR1 SGHAT, CDR2 FQNNGV. The CDR3 length is 14 residues. The CDR3 sequence is CASSFDRATGTQYF. Here the CDR3 DNA reads TGTGCCAGCAGCTTCGACAGGGCGACGGGGACCCAGTACTTC.

V and J are TRBV6-2 or TRBV6-3 and TRBJ2-7; 10 nucleotides align to TRBD2. V gave up 6 bases and J gave up 2 bases; unmatched junction bases: 10. Germline V lookup: CDR1 MNHEY, CDR2 SVGEGT. The CDR3 length is 16 residues. CDR3 amino acids: CASSSYGLAVTYEQYV. The CDR3, as DNA: TGTGCCAGCAGCTCTTACGGACTAGCGGTAACCTACGAGCAGTACGTC.

This clone is a singleton in its sample. The rearrangement uses TRBV15 and TRBJ1-3; D ambiguous. V dropped 3 bases and J dropped 1 base, with 10 bases sitting between them. The CDR3 runs 15 residues. Per germline, CDR1 LNHNV and CDR2 YYDKDF (reference sequence). As DNA, the CDR3 is TGTGCCACCAGCAGCCGCCCAGGTTCTGGAAACACCATATATTTT. This sequence encodes CATSSRPGSGNTIYF. The full variable domain, with the rest looked up from reference TRBV15 and TRBJ1-3, is DAMVIQNPRYQVTQFGKPVTLSCSQTLNHNVMYWYQQKSSQAPKLLFHYYDKDFNNEADTPDNFQSRRPNTSFCFLDIRSPGLGDTAMYLCATSSRPGSGNTIYFGEGSWLTVV.

The rearrangement links TRBV4-3 to TRBJ2-3; D gene uncertain. V lost 1 base to trimming and J lost 0 bases, with 8 bases between them. Germline V lookup: CDR1 LGHNA, CDR2 YSLEER. This CDR3 spans 15 amino acids. CDR3 sequence: CASSQGTISTDTQYF. The CDR3 nucleotides are TGCGCCAGCAGCCAAGGGACCATTAGCACAGATACGCAGTATTTT.

The chain is built from TRBV2 and TRBJ1-6; 8 bases line up with TRBD1. J was trimmed by 7 bases and V by 7 bases; bases with no gene match: 12. CDR3 length: 16 residues. CDR1 SNHLY and CDR2 FYNNEI come from the germline V gene. CDR3 in DNA: TGTGCCAGCACCTTCGGACAGGGTATTTTGAATTCACCCCTCCACTTT. Residues: CASTFGQGILNSPLHF. The variable domain in full, with the rest retrieved from reference TRBV2 and TRBJ1-6, is EPEVTQTPSHQVTQMGQEVILRCVPISNHLYFYWYRQILGQKVEFLVSFYNNEISEKSEIFDDQFSVERPDGSNFTLKIRSTKLEDSAMYFCASTFGQGILNSPLHFGNGTRLTVT.

The chain has TRBV19 and TRBJ1-6; perhaps TRBD1 as D (5 bases). Germline V CDR1 and CDR2: LNHDA, SQIVND (reference sequence). The CDR3 loop spans 16 amino acids. V gave up 4 bases and J gave up 6 bases, with 16 bases separating them. The CDR3 nucleotides read TGTGCCAGTAGTAATTCCGGGACCCGTTTTAATTCACCCCTCCACTTT. Protein: CASSNSGTRFNSPLHF.

The V gene is TRBV7-9, the J gene TRBJ1-2; maybe TRBD1 (5 bases). The CDR3 length is 16 residues. The germline V gene encodes CDR1 SEHNR and CDR2 FQNEAQ (reference sequence). Trimming took 5 bases from V and 1 from J, leaving 17 bases between them. In DNA, the CDR3 is TGTGCCAGCAGCCCGTCTCAAGGGGCTTATAACTATGGCTACACCTTC. Its protein product is CASSPSQGAYNYGYTF.

The chain couples TRBV6-1 to TRBJ2-7; 7 nucleotides match TRBD1. Germline CDR1 and CDR2: MNHNS and SASEGT. The CDR3 loop spans 15 amino acids. The junction had 7 bases not matched to a gene; V was cut back by 0 bases and J by 5 bases. In DNA, the CDR3 is TGTGCCAGCAGTGAAGCATGGCAGGGGGTCGACGAGCAGTACGTC. The encoded protein is CASSEAWQGVDEQYV.

V and J are TRBV19 and TRBJ1-6; the match to TRBD1 covers 7 bases. CDR1 is LNHDA and CDR2 is SQIVND in the germline V gene (reference sequence). The CDR3 length is 14 residues. The J segment lost 7 bases and the V segment lost 7 bases, leaving 7 bases of the junction unmatched. The CDR3 nucleotides are TGTGCCAGTACCCAGCAGGGGGTAAATTCACCCCTCCACTTT. Translation gives CASTQQGVNSPLHF.

V gene TRBV6-5 combines with J gene TRBJ2-5; D uncertain. The length of the CDR3 is 14 residues. Germline lookup yields CDR1 MNHEY and CDR2 SVGAGI. Trimming left V 6 bases short and J 5 bases short, with 16 bases between. The CDR3, as DNA: TGTGCCAGCAGCTCAAGGTTGGGCCGGGAGACCCAGTACTTC. It yields the protein CASSSRLGRETQYF.

The chain has TRBV5-6 and TRBJ2-7; 7 bases agree with TRBD2. In germline, CDR1 is SGHDT, CDR2 YYEEEE. This CDR3 region has 16 residues. Germline trimming cut 6 bases from V and 3 bases from J; bases unmatched to any gene: 15. CDR3 residues: CASTKWGGRIIYEQYV. CDR3 DNA sequence: TGTGCCAGCACCAAATGGGGGGGTAGGATTATCTACGAGCAGTACGTC.

The J gene is TRBJ2-2, the V gene TRBV9; D gene ambiguous. The CDR3 length is 15 residues. Germline loops: CDR1 SGDLS, CDR2 YYNGEE. Trimming removed 3 bases at V and 5 bases at J, with 14 bases between. CDR3 nucleotides: TGTGCCAGCAGCGGACGACCCGAGGAGACCGGGGAGCTGTTTTTT. It is translated as CASSGRPEETGELFF.

The chain is built from TRBV7-2 and TRBJ2-1, with D hard to call. The V gene lost 5 bases and the J gene lost 9 bases, with 8 bases spanning the gap. This CDR3 has 11 amino acids. The germline V gene encodes CDR1 SGHTA and CDR2 FQGNSA. The CDR3 loop is CASSQSTEQFF. The CDR3 DNA is TGTGCCAGCAGCCAAAGCACTGAGCAGTTCTTC.

The chain has TRBV5-8 and TRBJ1-2; D is possibly TRBD1 (6 bases). The V gene's germline CDR1 is SGHTS and CDR2 YDEGEE. Deletions cut 1 base from V and 4 bases from J, with 11 bases between. This CDR3 is built from 14 residues. The DNA for the CDR3 is TGTGCCAGCAGCTTGACAGGGATGCGCTATGGCTACACCTTC. Protein sequence: CASSLTGMRYGYTF.

The chain uses TRBV13 and TRBJ2-4; 7 positions match TRBD1. The germline V gene encodes CDR1 PRHDT and CDR2 FYEKMQ (reference sequence). The length of the CDR3 is 15 residues. V was clipped by 1 base and J by 4 bases; unmatched bases: 4. Here the CDR3 DNA reads TGTGCCAGCAGCTTAGAAGGGGGCGGGAAAAACATTCAGTACTTC. Translating it yields CASSLEGGGKNIQYF.

The V and J genes are TRBV7-2 and TRBJ1-1; 7 bases agree with TRBD1. The V segment lost 1 base and the J segment 11 bases; nucleotides outside the gene matches: 10. The CDR3 is 14 amino acids. The germline gives CDR1 SGHTA, CDR2 FQGNSA. The CDR3 protein is CASSLGYTGDEAFF. The CDR3, as DNA: TGTGCCAGCAGCTTAGGATATACAGGGGACGAGGCTTTCTTT.

The chain couples TRBV5-1 to TRBJ1-5; possibly TRBD1 for D (5 bases). CDR1 is SGHRS, CDR2 YFSETQ, per germline. V gave up 0 bases and J gave up 5 bases, with 12 bases separating them. This CDR3 spans 15 amino acids. The CDR3 region has the DNA TGCGCCAGCAGCTTGGTGGGACGTTACGATCAGCCCCAGCATTTT. The encoded protein is CASSLVGRYDQPQHF.